Following are 24 T cell receptor beta chains from one sample sequenced in a study of T cell repertoires in cytomegalovirus infection. In TCRdb, the reads were re-called with MiXCR into one record per CDR3 protein. The table lists around 740,000 distinct CDR3 sequences, 35% to 45% of them singletons. Sequences were obtained from PBMCs. All receptors come from a human donor in good health (CMV status not recorded). Some clones in this sample may be carry-over from other donors' samples.

This clonotype has ten or more counts. This chain uses TRBV7-2 with TRBJ1-3; D is unresolved. The germline gives CDR1 SGHTA, CDR2 FQGNSA. V was cut by 1 base and J by 4 bases, with 5 bases left in between. The length of the CDR3 is 13 residues. This CDR3 is CASSLDPGNTIYF. CDR3 DNA: TGTGCCAGCAGCTTAGATCCAGGAAACACCATATATTTT. The variable domain in full, completed from reference TRBV7-2 and TRBJ1-3, reads GAGVSQSPSNKVTEKGKDVELRCDPISGHTALYWYRQSLGQGLEFLIYFQGNSAPDKSGLPSDRFSAERTGGSVSTLTIQRTQQEDSAVYLCASSLDPGNTIYFGEGSWLTVV.

This clonotype was recorded only once. The chain carries TRBV7-4 and TRBJ1-1; unclear D gene. Trimming removed 1 base at V and 3 bases at J, with 6 bases between. The CDR3 covers 13 residues. From germline, CDR1 is SGHVT and CDR2 SQSDAQ. CDR3 nucleotide sequence: TGTGCCAGCAGCTTAGATGAGGACACTGAAGCTTTCTTT. This gives the protein CASSLDEDTEAFF.

This chain joins TRBV10-3 and TRBJ1-2, with D perhaps TRBD1 (6 bases). Per germline, CDR1 ENHRY and CDR2 SYGVKD. The CDR3 totals 12 residues. With 5 bases removed from V and 4 bases from J, the gap between germline ends came to 8 bases. The CDR3 region is CAISKDSYGYTF. The CDR3, as DNA: TGTGCCATCAGTAAGGACAGCTATGGCTACACCTTC.

This clonotype was picked up many times. This sequence joins TRBV28 and TRBJ2-1, with D maybe TRBD2 (5 bases). Germline V CDR1 and CDR2: MDHEN, SYDVKM. The CDR3 is made up of 14 amino acids. Trimming left V 3 bases short and J 8 bases short, with 14 bases between. The CDR3 region has the DNA TGTGCCAGCAGTTTGAGCGGTCACGGCGATGAGCAGTTCTTC. Translated, it gives CASSLSGHGDEQFF.

This chain connects TRBV28 to TRBJ1-2; D remains unclear. Germline V CDR1 and CDR2: MDHEN, SYDVKM. V gave up 4 bases and J gave up 1 base, with 7 bases separating them. The CDR3 is 13 residues long. The CDR3 spells CASSSNDNYGYTF. The CDR3 DNA is TGTGCCAGCAGTTCTAACGATAACTATGGCTACACCTTC.

This clonotype was seen more than once but under ten times. The chain combines TRBV28 with TRBJ1-5; no reliable D call. Germline loops: CDR1 MDHEN, CDR2 SYDVKM. This CDR3 contains 17 residues. V was trimmed by 3 bases and J by 4 bases, leaving 19 bases between them. The DNA of the CDR3 is TGTGCCAGCAGTTTTTTGGGGATAGGTTCCTTTAATCAGCCCCAGCATTTT. Encoded protein: CASSFLGIGSFNQPQHF.

V gene TRBV20-1 combines with J gene TRBJ1-6, with D unresolved. CDR3 length equals 12 residues. V gave up 6 bases and J gave up 6 bases, with 9 bases separating them. CDR1 and CDR2 (germline): DFQATT, SNEGSKA (reference sequence). CDR3 sequence reads: CSAMGPNSPLHF. The CDR3 nucleotides are TGCAGTGCCATGGGCCCTAATTCACCCCTCCACTTT.

J is TRBJ1-1 and V is TRBV7-9; no clear D. Trimming left V 5 bases short and J 3 bases short, with 13 bases between. Germline CDR1 SEHNR, CDR2 FQNEAQ (reference sequence). This CDR3 spans 14 amino acids. CDR3 in amino acids: CASSLSVGDTEAFF. The CDR3 coding sequence is TGTGCCAGCAGCCTCTCGGTCGGGGACACTGAAGCTTTCTTT.

This sequence joins TRBV7-8 and TRBJ2-1; D possibly matches TRBD1 or TRBD2 (5 bases each). From germline, CDR1 is SGHVS and CDR2 FQNEAQ. Trimming left V 1 base short and J 5 bases short, with 15 bases between. This CDR3 comprises 16 residues. The CDR3 DNA reads as TGTGCCAGCAGCTTAGACCTAGCCTTGGGGGACAATGAGCAGTTCTTC. Its translation is CASSLDLALGDNEQFF.

The chain joins TRBV28 to TRBJ2-5; no clear D gene. V lost 3 bases and J lost 2, with 16 bases in between. Germline lookup yields CDR1 MDHEN and CDR2 SYDVKM. The CDR3 runs to 16 residues. CDR3 bases: TGTGCCAGCAGTTTCCAAGTAGGTCCCATGCAAGAGACCCAGTACTTC. Protein: CASSFQVGPMQETQYF.

This clonotype was detected only once. The rearrangement uses TRBV27 and TRBJ2-1; 13 positions agree with TRBD2. The CDR3 runs 17 residues. J was trimmed by 4 bases and V by 4 bases; bases with no gene match: 7. Germline lookup yields CDR1 MNHEY and CDR2 SMNVEV (reference sequence). In nucleotides, the CDR3 is TGTGCCAGCAGTTCCGGACTAGCGGGAGCAAGATACAATGAGCAGTTCTTC. Translated, it gives CASSSGLAGARYNEQFF.

This clonotype was observed a handful of times. The chain uses TRBV18 and TRBJ2-4, with D perhaps TRBD1 or TRBD2 (5 bases each). The CDR3 consists of 16 residues. Per germline, CDR1 KGHSH and CDR2 LQKENI. Trimming removed 3 bases at V and 1 base at J, with 13 bases between. CDR3 sequence reads: CASSPAGSFAKNIQYF. The DNA of the CDR3 is TGTGCCAGCTCACCGGCAGGGAGTTTCGCCAAAAACATTCAGTACTTC.

This clonotype was detected once. A much more abundant neighbour one base away suggests this may be a read error. This sequence joins TRBV7-2 and TRBJ2-1; no reliable D call. The CDR3 sequence is 11 residues long. The germline V gene encodes CDR1 SGHTA and CDR2 FQGNSA. The germline V and J ends were trimmed by 3 bases and 16 bases, with 13 bases remaining between them. The CDR3 DNA is TGTGCCAGCAGCTTCTTATCCTCGCATTTCTTC. This codes for CASSFLSSHFF.

At least ten counts were recorded for this clonotype. The chain uses TRBV7-9 and TRBJ1-2, with no clear D. CDR1 SEHNR and CDR2 FQNEAQ come from the germline V gene (reference sequence). Trimming removed 5 bases at V and 7 bases at J, with 23 bases between. CDR3 size: 16 residues. The CDR3 DNA reads as TGTGCCAGCAGCCGAACGATCCGGGAAGCCGCGAGTGGCTACACCTTC. Translating it yields CASSRTIREAASGYTF. Full variable domain (remainder filled in from reference TRBV7-9 and TRBJ1-2): DTGVSQNPRHKITKRGQNVTFRCDPISEHNRLYWYRQTLGQGPEFLTYFQNEAQLEKSRLLSDRFSAERPKGSFSTLEIQRTEQGDSAMYLCASSRTIREAASGYTFGSGTRLTVV.

This clonotype was counted between two and nine times. The rearrangement uses TRBV28 and TRBJ2-3; 10 bases align to TRBD2. The V and J ends lost 5 bases and 6 bases, in that order; junction bases with no gene match: 20. Germline assignment: CDR1 MDHEN and CDR2 SYDVKM. The CDR3 contains 19 residues. The CDR3 bases are TGTGCCAGCAGTCCCCAAATACCTTTACTAGCGGGGTCCGTGGATACGCAGTATTTT. Encoded protein: CASSPQIPLLAGSVDTQYF. Looking up the rest from reference TRBV28 and TRBJ2-3 gives the full variable domain: DVKVTQSSRYLVKRTGEKVFLECVQDMDHENMFWYRQDPGLGLRLIYFSYDVKMKEKGDIPEGYSVSREKKERFSLILESASTNQTSMYLCASSPQIPLLAGSVDTQYFGPGTRLTVL.

A word on this clonotype: A much larger clone sits a single nucleotide away, making a read error possible. V gene TRBV7-8 combines with J gene TRBJ1-1; D is undetermined. V dropped 4 bases and J dropped 8 bases, with 14 bases sitting between them. This CDR3 comprises 13 residues. Per germline, CDR1 SGHVS and CDR2 FQNEAQ. Here the CDR3 DNA reads TGTGCCAGCAGCTCCGCTTTGGGAGTGGAAGCTTTCTTT. Translating gives CASSSALGVEAFF.

This chain uses TRBV7-6 with TRBJ2-3, with a possible D match to TRBD2 (6 bases). The CDR3 consists of 15 residues. Deletions cut 2 bases from V and 2 bases from J, with 11 bases between. Germline loops: CDR1 SGHVS, CDR2 FNYEAQ. CDR3 bases: TGTGCCAGCAGCTTACTAGCGTTCGTCACAGATACGCAGTATTTT. Protein: CASSLLAFVTDTQYF.

This clonotype has a single count. The chain carries TRBV28 and TRBJ2-1, with TRBD1 matching 7 bases. V shed 2 bases and J 2 bases; nucleotides not matched to a gene: 12. Germline V lookup: CDR1 MDHEN, CDR2 SYDVKM. The CDR3 loop spans 18 amino acids. DNA for the CDR3: TGTGCCAGCAGTTTAAAGTTGGCCGGGACAGAGGCCTACAATGAGCAGTTCTTC. Encoded protein: CASSLKLAGTEAYNEQFF.

This clonotype has ten or more counts. The chain couples TRBV7-2 to TRBJ2-3, with 13 bases identical to TRBD2. V was clipped by 5 bases and J by 0 bases; unmatched bases: 8. The CDR3 has 18 residues. CDR1 and CDR2 from the germline V gene are SGHTA and FQGNSA. The CDR3 DNA sequence: TGTGCCAGCAGCCGAAGGACTAGCGGGGGAGTTAGCACAGATACGCAGTATTTT. This encodes CASSRRTSGGVSTDTQYF.

This chain joins TRBV14 and TRBJ2-7, with D maybe TRBD1 (5 bases). This CDR3 is built from 16 residues. Germline CDR1 reads SGHDN; CDR2 reads FVKESK. Trimming left V 1 base short and J 2 bases short, with 15 bases between. This chain's CDR3 is CASSQVGRVATYEQYF. The DNA of the CDR3 is TGTGCCAGCAGCCAAGTGGGCAGGGTAGCAACCTACGAGCAGTACTTC.

To note about this clonotype: The junction and the germline gene differ at one end; a read error may be behind it. The chain is built from TRBV7-2 and TRBJ1-2; D is ambiguous. CDR3 size: 12 residues. Germline V CDR1 and CDR2: SGHTA, FQGNSA. CDR3 nucleotides: TGTGCCCGCAGCAAAAAGCCCGGTTGCTACACCTTC. Protein: CARSKKPGCYTF.

The chain is built from TRBV7-8 and TRBJ2-2, with 7 bases matching TRBD2. Germline CDR1 and CDR2: SGHVS and FQNEAQ. The CDR3 contains 17 residues. With V trimmed by 2 bases and J by 4 bases, 10 bases remained unmatched. The CDR3 bases are TGTGCCAGCAGCTTAAATTCGCAACCGGGGGGCACCGGGGAGCTGTTTTTT. Translating gives CASSLNSQPGGTGELFF.

The J gene is TRBJ2-4, the V gene TRBV15; D unclear. Germline V gene sequence: CDR1 LNHNV, CDR2 YYDKDF (reference sequence). The CDR3 length is 16 residues. V gave up 0 bases and J gave up 1 base, with 10 bases separating them. CDR3 residues: CATSREVAPAKNIQYF. The CDR3 region has the DNA TGTGCCACCAGCAGAGAGGTAGCCCCCGCCAAAAACATTCAGTACTTC.

The chain uses TRBV28 and TRBJ2-4; D possibly uses TRBD1 or TRBD2 (5 bases each). From germline, CDR1 is MDHEN and CDR2 SYDVKM. The V end lost 4 bases, the J end lost 0 bases, and 13 bases lay between the germline ends. The CDR3 length is 16 residues. The CDR3 DNA sequence: TGTGCCAGCAGTTCGGGACCAACCGCAGCCAAAAACATTCAGTACTTC. It encodes CASSSGPTAAKNIQYF.